One T cell receptor (beta chain) is described in this entry. Its target antigen remains unknown. It has no much larger one-base neighbor in the sample; base qualities were not kept. The data were taken from a study of shared clonotypes between healthy human individuals (dated by TCRdb to the early 2020s). Notes on the research overall: Three men and two women, aged 18 to 49 years, made up the cohort. Leukapheresis yielded between about 0.8 and 9.5 billion PBMCs per donor. Different laboratories and diverse techniques were used to prepare libraries and sequence TCR repertoires, to increase sequencing depth and limit assay-specific biases. Per donor, three plates each were used for CD4 naive and CD4 memory, two for CD8 naive, and one for CD8 memory. The study deeply sequenced blood TCR repertoires of about 5 healthy adults to estimate repertoire size and the extent of clonotype sharing between individuals. Paper-wide results and their limitations: Because the study included only a small number of donors, the genetic and exposure-history diversity represented was limited. Even with the large sequencing depth, rarefaction of the sorted-subset datasets indicated that sequencing was incomplete. Pairwise subsampling indicated that sequencing depth was expected to affect the degree of clonotype sharing among donors. Sampling was limited to blood, and TCR repertoires in tissue likely differ from TCR repertoires in blood. Naive subsets generally had larger estimated clonotype richness than memory subsets. Higher generation probabilities were observed for clonotypes shared by all four sorted-subset donors than for non-shared clonotypes. About 5% of naive CD4, 3.5% of naive CD8, approximately 2.2% of memory CD4, and more than 0.35% of memory CD8 clonotypes were shared across a few donors.

Looking up the germline V gene yields CDR1 MDHEN and CDR2 SYDVKM. The CDR3, cysteine through phenylalanine, is 16 amino acids long. Here the CDR3 DNA is all that survives: 48 bases in frame from base 1. Here V drops 5 bases and J drops 4 bases, and the junction holds 14 bases not matched to any gene. Using the deep immunoSEQ assay, TCR CDR3 regions were amplified from genomic DNA by multiplex PCR. Extracted genomic DNA from each cell subset was spread evenly across all wells of several immunoSEQ 96-well plates, with each plate serving as a replicate. Each replicate PCR for sorted subsets received approximately 220 ng genomic DNA, equal to tens of thousands of T cell genomes. Purified libraries were quantified with a Qubit 3.0 fluorometer, sized on a Bioanalyzer 2100, and re-quantified with the KAPA Library Quantification kit. Every immunoSEQ 96-well plate was sequenced on a dedicated single-read 150-cycle Illumina NextSeq 550 flow cell. The authors' pipeline ran thus. Because the immunoSEQ output included only junctional sequences and no quality scores, the filtering could not be the same as the filtering used for full-length reads. To assign V/J genes and CDR3, sequences were annotated using PyIR, a Python wrapper for IgBLAST v1.9, with IMGT germline references. Reads were removed for weak V/J assignments (E-value above 1e-6), missing CDR3, stop codons, out-of-frame junctions, or ambiguous translated residues. V3J clonotypes were defined as sequences sharing the same inferred V gene, J gene, and CDR3 amino acid sequence. The percentage overlap between two repertoires was calculated by dividing the number of shared unique clonotypes by the size of the smaller repertoire. Richness of each repertoire was evaluated using RTK rarefaction, the Chao1 estimator, and Recon v2.1 estimates of unobserved clonotypes. OLGA was used to compute generation probabilities for all TCRbeta clonotypes that the gDNA method yielded from a handful of donors. The clones in this table, taken by TCRdb from immuneACCESS, are in-frame only. Not every clone is retained; where verified, under half of the shortfall comes from an unresolved V gene, and the cause of the rest is unknown. V and J calls and clone size are those listed in that table; D and trimming were worked out from the DNA. This sample holds roughly 1,000,000 clones; about four fifths were observed only once. Jointly, the top ten make up 0.5% to 0.6% of the sample.

The donors were healthy, HIV-negative adults with no recently reported acute infections or vaccinations. Every donor was a Caucasian adult living in Nashville, Tennessee, USA. CD4+ T cells were enriched by magnetic negative selection, after which naive cells were positively selected on CD45RA and the negative fraction was taken as the memory subset. After blood collection by leukapheresis, PBMCs were isolated using Ficoll-Histopaque density gradient centrifugation and then cryopreserved in the vapor phase of liquid nitrogen. Analytical flow cytometry was used to check the purity and quantity of every magnetically sorted T cell population. From each sorted fraction, genomic DNA was isolated and quantified by UV absorbance on a Nanodrop 2000c.

Source material: memory CD4+ T cells from PBMCs. What this sample's cell subset or site label stands for: CD45RA-negative fraction. The chain links TRBV28 with TRBJ2-7; 7 middle bases align to TRBD2. This receptor was taken from a man in his late teens or twenties in good health. Some clones in this sample may be carry-over from other donors' samples. This receptor has the CDR3 CASSKPGAAGMYEQYF. The nucleotides are TGTGCCAGCAGTAAGCCCGGGGCAGCGGGAATGTACGAGCAGTACTTC.